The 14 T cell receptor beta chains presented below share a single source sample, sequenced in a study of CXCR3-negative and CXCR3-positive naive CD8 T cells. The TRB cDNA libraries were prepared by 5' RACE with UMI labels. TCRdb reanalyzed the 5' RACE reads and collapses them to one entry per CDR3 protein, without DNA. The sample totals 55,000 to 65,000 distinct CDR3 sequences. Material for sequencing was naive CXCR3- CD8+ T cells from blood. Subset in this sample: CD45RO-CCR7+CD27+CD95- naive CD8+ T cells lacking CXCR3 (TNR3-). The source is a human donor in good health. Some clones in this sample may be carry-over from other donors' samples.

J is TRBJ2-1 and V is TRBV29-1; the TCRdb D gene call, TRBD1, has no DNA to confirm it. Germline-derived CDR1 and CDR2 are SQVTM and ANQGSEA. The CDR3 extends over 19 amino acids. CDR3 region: CSSVFQGANDFSSYNEQFF.

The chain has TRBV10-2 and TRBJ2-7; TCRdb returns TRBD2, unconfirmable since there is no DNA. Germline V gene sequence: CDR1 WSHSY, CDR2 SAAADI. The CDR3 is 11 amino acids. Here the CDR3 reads CATGTSGEQYF.

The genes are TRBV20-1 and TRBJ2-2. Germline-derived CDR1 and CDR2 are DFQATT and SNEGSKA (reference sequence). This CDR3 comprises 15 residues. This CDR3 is CSARDPEYNTGELFF.

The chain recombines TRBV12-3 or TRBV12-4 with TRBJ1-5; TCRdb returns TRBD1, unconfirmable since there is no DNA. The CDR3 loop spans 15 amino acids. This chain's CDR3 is CASRGRDHSNQPQHF.

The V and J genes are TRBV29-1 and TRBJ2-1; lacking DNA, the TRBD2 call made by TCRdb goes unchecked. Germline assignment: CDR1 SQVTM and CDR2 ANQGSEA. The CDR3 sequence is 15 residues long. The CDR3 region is CSVEEASGRSSEQFF.

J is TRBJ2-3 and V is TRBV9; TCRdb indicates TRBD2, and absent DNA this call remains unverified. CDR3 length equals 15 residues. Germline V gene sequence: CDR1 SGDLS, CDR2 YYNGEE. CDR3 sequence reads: CASSAGTTLTDTQYF.

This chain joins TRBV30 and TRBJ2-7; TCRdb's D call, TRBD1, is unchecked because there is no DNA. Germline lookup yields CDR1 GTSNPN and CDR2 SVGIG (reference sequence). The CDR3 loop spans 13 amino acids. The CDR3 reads CAWARGATYEQYF.

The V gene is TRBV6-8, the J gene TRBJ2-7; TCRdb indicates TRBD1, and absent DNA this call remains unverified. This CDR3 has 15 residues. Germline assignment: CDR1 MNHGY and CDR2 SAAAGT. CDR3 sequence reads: CASTPADRGDHEQYF.

This CDR3 is CASTQRGVYEQYF. The chain has TRBV12-3 or TRBV12-4 and TRBJ2-7; there is no DNA to check the TCRdb D call of TRBD1. The length of the CDR3 is 13 residues.

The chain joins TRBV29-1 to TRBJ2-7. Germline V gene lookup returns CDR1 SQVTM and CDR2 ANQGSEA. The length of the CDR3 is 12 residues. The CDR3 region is CSVEDLSTGQYF.

This CDR3 is CASSQTGTPGDGYTF. This chain joins TRBV7-9 and TRBJ1-2; no DNA is available, so the TRBD1 call from TCRdb remains unchecked. Germline V gene lookup returns CDR1 SEHNR and CDR2 FQNEAQ (reference sequence). This CDR3 is built from 15 residues. Full variable domain (rest looked up from reference TRBV7-9 and TRBJ1-2): DTGVSQNPRHKITKRGQNVTFRCDPISEHNRLYWYRQTLGQGPEFLTYFQNEAQLEKSRLLSDRFSAERPKGSFSTLEIQRTEQGDSAMYLCASSQTGTPGDGYTFGSGTRLTVV.

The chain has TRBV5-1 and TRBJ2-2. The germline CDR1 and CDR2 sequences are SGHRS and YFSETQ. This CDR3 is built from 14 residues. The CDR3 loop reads CASSLDIYSGELFF.

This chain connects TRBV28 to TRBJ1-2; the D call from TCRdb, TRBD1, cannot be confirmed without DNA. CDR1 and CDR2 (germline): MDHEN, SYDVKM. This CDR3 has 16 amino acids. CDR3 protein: CASSLSPGQGDLGYTF.

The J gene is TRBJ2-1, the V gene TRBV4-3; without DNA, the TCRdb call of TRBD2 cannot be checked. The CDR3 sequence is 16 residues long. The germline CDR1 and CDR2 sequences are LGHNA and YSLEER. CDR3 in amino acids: CASSQRGLAGKNEQFF.